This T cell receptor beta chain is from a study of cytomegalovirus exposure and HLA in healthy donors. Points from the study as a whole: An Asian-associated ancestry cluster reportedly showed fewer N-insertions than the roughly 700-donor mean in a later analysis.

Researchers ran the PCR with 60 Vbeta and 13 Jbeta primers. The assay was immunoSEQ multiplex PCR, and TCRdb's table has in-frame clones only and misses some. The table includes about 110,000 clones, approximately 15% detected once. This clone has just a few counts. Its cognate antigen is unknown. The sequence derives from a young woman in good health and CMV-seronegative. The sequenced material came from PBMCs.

CDR3 residues: CASSLSGTGATDTQYF. The CDR3 coding sequence is TGCGCCAGCAGCTTGTCCGGGACAGGGGCAACAGATACGCAGTATTTT. The J gene is TRBJ2-3, the V gene TRBV5-1, with 10 bases lining up with TRBD1. V gave up 1 base and J gave up 3 bases; unmatched junction bases: 5. The germline V gene has CDR1 SGHRS and CDR2 YFSETQ. The CDR3 runs 16 residues. Combining the CDR3 with reference TRBV5-1 and TRBJ2-3 gives the whole variable domain KAGVTQTPRYLIKTRGQQVTLSCSPISGHRSVSWYQQTPGQGLQFLFEYFSETQRNKGNFPGRFSGRQFSNSRSEMNVSTLELGDSALYLCASSLSGTGATDTQYFGPGTRLTVL.